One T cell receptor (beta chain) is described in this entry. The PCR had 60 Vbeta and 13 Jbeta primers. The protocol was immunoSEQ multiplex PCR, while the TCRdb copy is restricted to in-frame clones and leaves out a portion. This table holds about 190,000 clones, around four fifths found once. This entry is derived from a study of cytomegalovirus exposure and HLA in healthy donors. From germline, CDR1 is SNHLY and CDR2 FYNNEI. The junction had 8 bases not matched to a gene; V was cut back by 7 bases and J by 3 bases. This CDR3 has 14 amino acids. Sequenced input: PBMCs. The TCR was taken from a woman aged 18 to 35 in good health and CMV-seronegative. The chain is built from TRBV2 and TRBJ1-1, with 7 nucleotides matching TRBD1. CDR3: CASKIQGSYTEAFF. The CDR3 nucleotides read TGTGCCAGCAAGATACAGGGGTCCTACACTGAAGCTTTCTTT.